These 27 T cell receptor beta chains were all obtained from the same sample, sequenced in a study of blood T cell repertoires in COVID-19. The method was immunoSEQ multiplex PCR; TCRdb's version includes in-frame clones alone and lacks a portion of them. The sample contains about 170,000 clones, about 88% of which appear only once. The sequencing sample was made of peripheral blood. The source is a man in his sixties with acute or convalescent COVID-19.

V gene TRBV5-8 combines with J gene TRBJ2-5; D not certain. Germline CDR1 is SGHTS and CDR2 is YDEGEE. Trimming cost V 1 base and J 5 bases, with 6 bases left between them. This CDR3 region has 12 residues. DNA of the CDR3: TGTGCCAGCAGCTTGAACACGGAGACCCAGTACTTC. Residues: CASSLNTETQYF.

This clone has only one observation. The CDR3 loop reads CASSFPAGPLHF. The CDR3, as DNA: TGTGCCAGCAGCTTCCCCGCGGGACCCCTCCACTTT. The rearrangement joins TRBV7-9 to TRBJ1-6; D uncertain. Trimming took 3 bases from V and 12 from J, leaving 9 bases between them. The CDR3 runs to 12 residues. Germline lookup yields CDR1 SEHNR and CDR2 FQNEAQ (reference sequence).

The chain uses TRBV21-1 and TRBJ2-1; the D call of TRBD2 is as the table states it, not checked on the DNA. TRBV21-1 is labeled a pseudogene. The CDR3 consists of 23 residues. The CDR3 region is CASSRQRQGKGLAGEDAYNEQFF. The CDR3 nucleotides read TGTGCCAGCAGCCGTCAAAGACAGGGGAAGGGACTAGCGGGAGAGGACGCCTACAATGAGCAGTTCTTC.

The J gene is TRBJ2-5, the V gene TRBV5-1; 10 bases agree with TRBD1. Germline V gene data show CDR1 as SGHRS and CDR2 as YFSETQ. The CDR3 is 15 residues long. With 0 bases clipped from V and 2 bases from J, the junction kept 1 base outside the gene matches. CDR3 DNA: TGCGCCAGCAGCTTGGGACAGGGGGCACAAGAGACCCAGTACTTC. As protein: CASSLGQGAQETQYF.

The rearrangement links TRBV6-2 or TRBV6-3 to TRBJ2-5, with 9 nucleotides matching TRBD1. The CDR3 extends over 16 amino acids. With 0 bases clipped from V and 5 bases from J, the junction kept 7 bases outside the gene matches. CDR1 and CDR2 from the germline V gene are MNHEY and SVGEGT. DNA of the CDR3: TGTGCCAGCAGTTACTCGCGGACAGGGGAAATGGAGACCCAGTACTTC. Translation gives CASSYSRTGEMETQYF.

The V gene is TRBV2, the J gene TRBJ1-2; TRBD1 matches at 11 bases. The CDR3 has 13 amino acids. CDR1 is SNHLY and CDR2 is FYNNEI in the germline V gene. The V segment lost 10 bases and the J segment 5 bases; nucleotides outside the gene matches: 6. CDR3 sequence: CATLRDRGYGYTF. CDR3 nucleotide sequence: TGTGCCACCCTCCGGGACAGGGGGTATGGCTACACCTTC.

This chain links TRBV5-1 with TRBJ1-6, with D unclear. Germline CDR1 and CDR2: SGHRS and YFSETQ. V was clipped by 2 bases and J by 7 bases, with 16 bases between them. The CDR3 has 16 residues. DNA for the CDR3: TGCGCCAGCAGCTTTGGAGTAGTGGAGGGCAATTCACCCCTCCACTTT. It codes for CASSFGVVEGNSPLHF.

As for this clone: Additional DNA sequences in this sample encode the identical CDR3. V is TRBV11-2 and J is TRBJ2-7; 9 positions match TRBD1. This CDR3 is 14 amino acids long. J gave up 3 bases and V 1 base, and 1 base lay outside the gene matches. Germline-derived CDR1 and CDR2 are SGHAT and FQNNGV. The chain's CDR3 is CASSLGTGVYEQYV. The CDR3 coding sequence is TGTGCCAGCAGCTTAGGGACAGGGGTCTACGAGCAGTACGTC.

The CDR3 nucleotides are TGTGCCAGCAGCGTCGATGGGACAGTTCTAACCGGGGAGCTGTTTTTT. Protein sequence: CASSVDGTVLTGELFF. This sequence joins TRBV9 and TRBJ2-2, with TRBD1 identical over 7 bases. The CDR3 totals 16 residues. From germline, CDR1 is SGDLS and CDR2 YYNGEE. Trimming cost V 2 bases and J 5 bases; bases outside gene matches: 9.

The chain combines TRBV6-5 with TRBJ1-2, with a possible D match to TRBD1 (5 bases). Germline V gene sequence: CDR1 MNHEY, CDR2 SVGAGI. Trimming cost V 4 bases and J 2 bases, with 17 bases left between them. This CDR3 region has 16 residues. The CDR3: CASSSLRSDSNYGYTF. The CDR3 region has the DNA TGTGCCAGCAGTTCCCTACGAAGCGACAGCAACTATGGCTACACCTTC.

This sequence joins TRBV7-2 and TRBJ1-1; 8 bases match TRBD1. Per germline, CDR1 SGHTA and CDR2 FQGNSA. J gave up 8 bases and V 3 bases, and 5 bases lay outside the gene matches. The CDR3 is 13 amino acids. The CDR3 loop is CASSFEQGGEAFF. In DNA form, the CDR3 reads TGTGCCAGCAGCTTCGAACAGGGGGGGGAAGCTTTCTTT.

The chain couples TRBV12-5 to TRBJ2-1; 8 positions match TRBD1. Per the germline V gene, CDR1 is LGHNT and CDR2 is FRNRAP. This CDR3 has 14 amino acids. V gave up 1 base and J gave up 6 bases; unmatched junction bases: 2. CDR3 region: CASGLGTGGNEQFF. The CDR3 coding sequence is TGTGCTAGTGGTTTGGGAACAGGGGGCAATGAGCAGTTCTTC.

The chain joins TRBV5-1 to TRBJ2-3, with 11 bases lining up with TRBD1. V gave up 7 bases and J gave up 3 bases; unmatched junction bases: 10. In germline, CDR1 is SGHRS, CDR2 YFSETQ. The CDR3 is 16 residues long. The CDR3 loop reads CASLVGTGGATDTQYF. In DNA form, the CDR3 reads TGCGCCAGCTTAGTAGGGACAGGGGGAGCAACAGATACGCAGTATTTT.

This chain joins TRBV11-2 and TRBJ2-7, with D perhaps TRBD1 (5 bases). V lost 4 bases and J 5 bases, leaving 18 bases between the germline ends. The CDR3 runs 15 residues. Germline CDR1 reads SGHAT; CDR2 reads FQNNGV. In nucleotides, the CDR3 is TGTGCCAGCAGCTCCGCAGGGAAAGGAGTGAACGAGCAGTACTTC. Translated, it gives CASSSAGKGVNEQYF. Using reference TRBV11-2 and TRBJ2-7 for the parts outside the CDR3, the full variable domain is EAGVAQSPRYKIIEKRQSVAFWCNPISGHATLYWYQQILGQGPKLLIQFQNNGVVDDSQLPKDRFSAERLKGVDSTLKIQPAKLEDSAVYLCASSSAGKGVNEQYFGPGTRLTVT.

The rearrangement uses TRBV7-2 and TRBJ2-7; 9 bases match TRBD1. V lost 3 bases, J lost 4 bases, and 4 bases stayed unmatched. The CDR3 extends over 14 amino acids. CDR1 is SGHTA, CDR2 FQGNSA, per germline. DNA for the CDR3: TGTGCCAGCAGCTTTGGACAGGGGTGGTACGAGCAGTACTTC. It yields the protein CASSFGQGWYEQYF.

V and J are TRBV5-8 and TRBJ1-5; 9 bases align to TRBD1. Germline CDR1 SGHTS, CDR2 YDEGEE. Trimming at V came to 7 bases and at J to 4 bases, leaving 3 bases not matched to a gene. The CDR3 totals 13 residues. Here the CDR3 reads CASAGTGNQPQHF. CDR3 in DNA: TGTGCCAGCGCAGGGACAGGGAATCAGCCCCAGCATTTT.

The chain carries TRBV28 and TRBJ1-4, with 10 bases lining up with TRBD1. V was pared by 8 bases and J by 3 bases, with 3 bases of the junction left unmatched. The CDR3 length is 14 residues. Germline CDR1 reads MDHEN; CDR2 reads SYDVKM. The CDR3 DNA sequence: TGTGCCAGCGGACAGGGGGGACCTAATGAAAAACTGTTTTTT. Translated: CASGQGGPNEKLFF.

The chain uses TRBV5-1 and TRBJ2-1; 12 nucleotides align to TRBD2. V lost 5 bases and J lost 4; bases outside the gene matches: 1. CDR3 length: 14 amino acids. In germline, CDR1 is SGHRS, CDR2 YFSETQ. Here the CDR3 DNA reads TGCGCCAGCAGGACTAGCGGGAGTTACAATGAGCAGTTCTTC. It codes for CASRTSGSYNEQFF.

The chain couples TRBV11-2 to TRBJ2-2, with D tentatively TRBD1 (6 bases). This CDR3 is 14 amino acids long. V dropped 11 bases and J dropped 6 bases, with 19 bases sitting between them. Germline loops: CDR1 SGHAT, CDR2 FQNNGV. This CDR3 is CASLPHYRAGELFF. CDR3 bases: TGTGCCTCCTTGCCGCATTACAGGGCCGGGGAGCTGTTTTTT.

As for this clone: Within the sample, other DNA sequences also encode this same CDR3. This chain joins TRBV11-2 and TRBJ2-1; 14 bases fit TRBD2. V trimming: 3 bases; J trimming: 8 bases; junction bases outside the gene matches: 3. This CDR3 comprises 15 residues. The V gene's germline CDR1 is SGHAT and CDR2 FQNNGV. CDR3 nucleotides: TGTGCCAGCAGCTTTCGACTAGCGGGGGGGGATGAGCAGTTCTTC. Translation gives CASSFRLAGGDEQFF.

V is TRBV4-2 and J is TRBJ1-2; 9 bases map to TRBD1. In germline, CDR1 is LGHNA, CDR2 YNFKEQ. V was clipped by 3 bases and J by 3 bases; unmatched bases: 5. This CDR3 spans 15 amino acids. The CDR3 DNA sequence: TGTGCCAGCAGCCAGAAGGGACAGGGTGACTATGGCTACACCTTC. Residues: CASSQKGQGDYGYTF.

This clone came up a few times. The J gene is TRBJ1-3, the V gene TRBV7-6; D is unresolved. The CDR3 spans 15 residues. The germline CDR1 and CDR2 sequences are SGHVS and FNYEAQ. Trimming left V 5 bases short and J 0 bases short, with 11 bases between. CDR3: CASSPWPGSGNTIYF. Here the CDR3 DNA reads TGTGCCAGCAGCCCGTGGCCAGGCTCTGGAAACACCATATATTTT.

J is TRBJ2-5 and V is TRBV24-1; 8 bases are a match to TRBD1. Per germline, CDR1 KGHDR and CDR2 SFDVKD. V gave up 7 bases and J gave up 1 base; unmatched junction bases: 10. This CDR3 has 16 residues. CDR3: CATSLRQGILQETQYF. The CDR3 coding sequence is TGTGCCACCAGCCTACGACAGGGGATCCTCCAAGAGACCCAGTACTTC.

In this sample, this clone turned up once. The chain links TRBV11-2 to TRBJ2-2; 9 nucleotides align to TRBD1. Per germline, CDR1 SGHAT and CDR2 FQNNGV. The trim removed 5 bases at V and 1 base at J, leaving 8 bases unmatched. CDR3 length: 17 amino acids. In DNA, the CDR3 is TGTGCCAGCAGCCCGCGCCCGACAGGGGGGAACACCGGGGAGCTGTTTTTT. This codes for CASSPRPTGGNTGELFF.

About this clone itself: The sample contains more than one DNA sequence encoding this CDR3. This chain joins TRBV3-1 (or the pseudogene TRBV3-2) and TRBJ2-3, with 8 nucleotides matching TRBD1. With V trimmed by 1 base and J by 3 bases, 0 bases remained unmatched. The CDR3 consists of 14 residues. Germline V gives CDR1 LGHDT, CDR2 YNNKEL (reference sequence). For the CDR3, the DNA is TGTGCCAGCAGCCAAGGACAGGGGACAGATACGCAGTATTTT. Translated, it gives CASSQGQGTDTQYF.

This chain links TRBV7-8 with TRBJ2-2; TRBD2 agrees at 9 bases. In germline, CDR1 is SGHVS, CDR2 FQNEAQ. Trimming at V came to 5 bases and at J to 4 bases, leaving 8 bases not matched to a gene. CDR3 length: 16 amino acids. CDR3 sequence reads: CASSLNLAGITGELFF. CDR3 bases: TGTGCCAGCAGCCTAAATCTAGCGGGGATCACCGGGGAGCTGTTTTTT.

This clone was seen only once. This chain joins TRBV5-5 and TRBJ2-1; 9 bases are shared with TRBD2. V lost 4 bases and J lost 4; bases outside the gene matches: 21. The CDR3 runs 20 residues. Germline V gene sequence: CDR1 SGHKS, CDR2 YYEKEE (reference sequence). The CDR3, as DNA: TGTGCCAGCAGCACGCGAAGGGGAATGAGCGGGAGGACGGGTTACAATGAGCAGTTCTTC. Protein sequence: CASSTRRGMSGRTGYNEQFF.